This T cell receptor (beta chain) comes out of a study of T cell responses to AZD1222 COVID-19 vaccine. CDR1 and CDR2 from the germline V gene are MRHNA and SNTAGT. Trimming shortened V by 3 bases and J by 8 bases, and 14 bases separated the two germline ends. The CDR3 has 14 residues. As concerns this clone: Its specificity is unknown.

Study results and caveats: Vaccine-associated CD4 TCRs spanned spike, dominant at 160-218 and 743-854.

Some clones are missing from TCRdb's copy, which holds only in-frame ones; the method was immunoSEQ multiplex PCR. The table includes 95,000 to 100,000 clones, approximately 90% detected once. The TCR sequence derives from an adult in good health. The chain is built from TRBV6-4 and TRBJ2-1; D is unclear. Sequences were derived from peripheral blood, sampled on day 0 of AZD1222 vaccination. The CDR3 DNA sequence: TGTGCCAGCAGTGAAGGCCCCTACGGGTATGAGCAGTTCTTC. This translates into CASSEGPYGYEQFF.